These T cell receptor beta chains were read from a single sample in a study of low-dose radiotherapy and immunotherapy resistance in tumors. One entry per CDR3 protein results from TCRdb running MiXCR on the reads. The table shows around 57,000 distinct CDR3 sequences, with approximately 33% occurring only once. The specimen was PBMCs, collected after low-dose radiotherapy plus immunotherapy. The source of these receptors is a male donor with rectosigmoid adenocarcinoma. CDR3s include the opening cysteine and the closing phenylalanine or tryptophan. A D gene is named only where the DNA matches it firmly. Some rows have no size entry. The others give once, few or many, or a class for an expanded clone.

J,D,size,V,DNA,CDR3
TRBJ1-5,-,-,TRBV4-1,TGCGCCAGCAGCAAGGGGGGGATAGGGCAGCCCCAGCATTTT,CASSKGGIGQPQHF
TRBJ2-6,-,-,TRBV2,TGTGCCAGCACCTGGGGCGGTCGCTCTGGGGCCAACGTCCTGACTTTC,CASTWGGRSGANVLTF
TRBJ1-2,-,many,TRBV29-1,TGCAGCGTTGAGTCTGTTTGGGAGCGCGGCTACACCTTC,CSVESVWERGYTF
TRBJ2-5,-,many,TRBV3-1,TGTGCCAGCAGCCAAGCCGGGACATCGTACCAAGAGACCCAGTACTTC,CASSQAGTSYQETQYF
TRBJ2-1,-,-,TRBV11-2,TGTGCCAGCAGCTACCTCTCCCGGGGACCCTACAATGAGCAGTTCTTC,CASSYLSRGPYNEQFF
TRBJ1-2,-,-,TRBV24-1,TGTGCCACCAGTGATTCGGTGACAGGACCGCCATATGGCTACACCTTC,CATSDSVTGPPYGYTF
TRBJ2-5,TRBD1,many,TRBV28,TGTGCCAGCAGTTTAGGCGGGACAGGGGGCAAGACCCAGTACTTC,CASSLGGTGGKTQYF
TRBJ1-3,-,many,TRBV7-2,TGTGCCAGCAGCTTATTCAGATCCTCTGGAAACACCATATATTTT,CASSLFRSSGNTIYF
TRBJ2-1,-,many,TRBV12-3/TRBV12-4,TGTGCCAGCAGTTTATACGGGGGACGCTCCTACAATGAGCAGTTCTTC,CASSLYGGRSYNEQFF
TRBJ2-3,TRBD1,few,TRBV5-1,TGCGCCAGCAGCTCGGGACAGGGGGAAACAGATACGCAGTATTTT,CASSSGQGETDTQYF
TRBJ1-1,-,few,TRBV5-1,TGCGCCAGCAGCCCCCTTAGGGGCGACACTGAAGCTTTCTTT,CASSPLRGDTEAFF
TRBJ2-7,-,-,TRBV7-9,TGTGCCAGCAGCTTAGATTTAGGGGGGCAAAGGAACGAGCAGTACTTC,CASSLDLGGQRNEQYF
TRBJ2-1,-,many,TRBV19,TGTGCCAGTAGTATAGGATCGGGGGGCGGATATGAGCAGTTCTTC,CASSIGSGGGYEQFF
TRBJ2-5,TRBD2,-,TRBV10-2,TGCGCCAGCAGTGATTTGGGCGGGGGGGCTGGACAAGAGACCCAGTACTTC,CASSDLGGGAGQETQYF
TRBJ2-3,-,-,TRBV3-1,TGTGCCAGCAGCCAAGAGGGGGGACACATCGACCCAGATACGCAGTATTTT,CASSQEGGHIDPDTQYF
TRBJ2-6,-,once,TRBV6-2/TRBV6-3,TGTGCCAGCAGGAAGGGACCGAACTCTGGGGCCAACGTCCTGACTTTC,CASRKGPNSGANVLTF
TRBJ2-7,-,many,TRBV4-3,TGCGCCAGCAGCCGAGAGACAGGCCTCTACGAGCAGTACTTC,CASSRETGLYEQYF
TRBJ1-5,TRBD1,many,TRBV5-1,TGCGCCAGCAGCACAGGGACAGGGAATCAGCCCCAGCATTTT,CASSTGTGNQPQHF
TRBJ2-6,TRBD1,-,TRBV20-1,TGCAGTGCTTTACAGGGGCCCTCCTACTCTGGGGCCAACGTCCTGACTTTC,CSALQGPSYSGANVLTF
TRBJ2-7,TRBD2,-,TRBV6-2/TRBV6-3,TGTGCCAGCCGGACTAGCGGGGTGGGTGTCTACGAGCAGTACTTC,CASRTSGVGVYEQYF
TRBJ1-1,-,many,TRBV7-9,TGTGCCAGCAGCCGGACAGACACTGAAGCTTTCTTT,CASSRTDTEAFF
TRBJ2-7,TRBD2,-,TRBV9,TGTGCCAGCAGCGTAGACGCGGGACTAGCGAATTACGAGCAGTACTTC,CASSVDAGLANYEQYF
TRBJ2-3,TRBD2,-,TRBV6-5,TGTGCCAGCATGGGACTAGCAAAGGAGCATACGCAGTATTTT,CASMGLAKEHTQYF
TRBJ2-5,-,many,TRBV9,TGTGCCAGCAGCGTACTATCAGTTCCGGGGGAGACCCAGTACTTC,CASSVLSVPGETQYF
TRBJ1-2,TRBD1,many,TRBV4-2,TGTGCCAGCAGCCAAGGACAGGGGGAGAACTATGGCTACACCTTC,CASSQGQGENYGYTF
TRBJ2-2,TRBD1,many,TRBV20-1,TGCAGTGCTAGAGCGACTCCGGGACAGGGTGCCACCGGGGAGCTGTTTTTT,CSARATPGQGATGELFF
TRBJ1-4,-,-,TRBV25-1,TGTGCCAGCAGTGAACCCTCCGGGGCGGTTAATGAAAAACTGTTTTTT,CASSEPSGAVNEKLFF
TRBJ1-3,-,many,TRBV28,TGTGCCAGCAGTTTAAATTGGGGTGTTGGAAACACCATATATTTT,CASSLNWGVGNTIYF
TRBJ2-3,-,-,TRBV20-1,TGCAGTGCCCGAGCGGGCCCCTCTAGCACAGATACGCAGTATTTT,CSARAGPSSTDTQYF
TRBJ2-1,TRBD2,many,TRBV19,TGTGCCAGTAGTATCCTAGCGGAGGGGTACAATGAGCAGTTCTTC,CASSILAEGYNEQFF
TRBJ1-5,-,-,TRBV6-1,TGTGCCAGCAGTGAAGCGAGAGGGGAGGGTGTTCGCAATCAGCCCCAGCATTTT,CASSEARGEGVRNQPQHF
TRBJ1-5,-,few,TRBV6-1,TGTGCCAGCAGTGAATTTCGGGGGGATCAGCCCCAGCATTTT,CASSEFRGDQPQHF
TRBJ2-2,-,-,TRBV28,TGTGCCAGCAGTGATCTTGAGGTTTCCAACATCGGGGAGCTGTTTTTT,CASSDLEVSNIGELFF
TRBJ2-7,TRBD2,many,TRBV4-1,TGCGCCAGCAGCCAAGATGAGGGACTAGCGGAAGTCTACGAGCAGTACTTC,CASSQDEGLAEVYEQYF
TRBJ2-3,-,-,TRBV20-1,TGCAGTGCTAGGCTCCTAGATAGCACAGATACGCAGTATTTT,CSARLLDSTDTQYF
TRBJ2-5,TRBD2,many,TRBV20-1,TGCAGTGCTAGAACTGGACTAGCGGGAGGACGGGGCAAAGAGACCCAGTACTTC,CSARTGLAGGRGKETQYF
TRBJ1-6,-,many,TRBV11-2,TGTGCCAGCGGGGGGGAGCTATTAAATTCACCCCTCCACTTT,CASGGELLNSPLHF
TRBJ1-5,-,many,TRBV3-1,TGTGCCAGCAGCCAGATGGGGGAACAGCCCCAGCATTTT,CASSQMGEQPQHF
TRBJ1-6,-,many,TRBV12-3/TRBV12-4,TGTGCCAGCACCCTCACCTTGGGATACAATTCACCCCTCCACTTT,CASTLTLGYNSPLHF
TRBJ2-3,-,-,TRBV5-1,TGCGCCAGCAGCGCCAGCGGATCTAGCACAGATACGCAGTATTTT,CASSASGSSTDTQYF
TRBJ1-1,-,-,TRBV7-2,TGTGCCAGCAGCTTAATCTGGGCTGAAGCTTTCTTT,CASSLIWAEAFF
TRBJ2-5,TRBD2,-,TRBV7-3,TGTGCCAGCAGCGTCAACCCCGGCATGGCTAGCGGGAGAGGGGCTGGGGAGACCCAGTACTTC,CASSVNPGMASGRGAGETQYF
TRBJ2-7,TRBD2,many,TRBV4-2,TGTGCCAGCAGCCAATACGGGACTAGCGGGAGGCTTTTAACCTACGAGCAGTACTTC,CASSQYGTSGRLLTYEQYF
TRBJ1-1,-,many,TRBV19,TGTGCCAGTAGTATAGTCGGGGTAGGGAACACTGAAGCTTTCTTT,CASSIVGVGNTEAFF
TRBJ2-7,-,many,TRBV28,TGTGCCAGCAGTTTGGGTTACGAGCAGTACTTC,CASSLGYEQYF
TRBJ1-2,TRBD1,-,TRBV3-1,TGTGCCAGCAGACCAGGACAGGGAATCTATGGCTACACCTTC,CASRPGQGIYGYTF
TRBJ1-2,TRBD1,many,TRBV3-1,TGTGCCAGCAGCCCAGGACAGGGGGTCGATGGCTACACCTTC,CASSPGQGVDGYTF
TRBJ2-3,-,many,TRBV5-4,TGTGCCAGCAGCTTGGGGGGGCGCGCAAGCCGTGCAGATACGCAGTATTTT,CASSLGGRASRADTQYF
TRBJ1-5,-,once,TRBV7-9,TGTGCCAGCAGCCCCGACAGATTCGATCGGCCCCAGCATTTT,CASSPDRFDRPQHF
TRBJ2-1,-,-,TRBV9,TGTGCCAGCAGCGTAGTGTATGAAGAGCAGTTCTTC,CASSVVYEEQFF
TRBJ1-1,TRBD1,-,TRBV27,TGTGCCAGTGGACAGGGGGCAAACACTGAAGCTTTCTTT,CASGQGANTEAFF
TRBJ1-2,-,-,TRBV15,TGTGCCACCAGCAGCCCCCTGGGGATGGATGGTGGCTACACCTTC,CATSSPLGMDGGYTF
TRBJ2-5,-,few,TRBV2,TGTGCCAGCAGTGGGGGATTTAGCGGCCCCGCGGAGACCCAGTACTTC,CASSGGFSGPAETQYF
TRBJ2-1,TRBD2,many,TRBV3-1,TGTGCCAGCAGCCAGGGACTAGCGTACAATGAGCAGTTCTTC,CASSQGLAYNEQFF
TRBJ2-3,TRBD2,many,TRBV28,TGTGCCAGCAGTTCCCCAGGACTAGCGGGAGCGCGAACGCAGTATTTT,CASSSPGLAGARTQYF
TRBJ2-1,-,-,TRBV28,TGTGCCACCAGTGACCAGGACTACTCCTACAATGAGCAGTTCTTC,CATSDQDYSYNEQFF
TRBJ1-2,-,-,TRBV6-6,TGTGCCAGCAGTTACCCCGACATCAGCTATGGCTACACCTTC,CASSYPDISYGYTF
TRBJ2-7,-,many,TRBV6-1,TGTGCCAGCAGTGCGAAACCGACTGCCTACGAGCAGTACTTC,CASSAKPTAYEQYF
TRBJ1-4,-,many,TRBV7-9,TGTGCCAGCAGGGCCCCGGGGATCGGGTCGGAAAAACTGTTTTTT,CASRAPGIGSEKLFF
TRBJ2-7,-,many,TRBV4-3,TGCGCCAGCAGCCAAGATCGGCTAGGCTCCTACGAGCAGTACTTC,CASSQDRLGSYEQYF